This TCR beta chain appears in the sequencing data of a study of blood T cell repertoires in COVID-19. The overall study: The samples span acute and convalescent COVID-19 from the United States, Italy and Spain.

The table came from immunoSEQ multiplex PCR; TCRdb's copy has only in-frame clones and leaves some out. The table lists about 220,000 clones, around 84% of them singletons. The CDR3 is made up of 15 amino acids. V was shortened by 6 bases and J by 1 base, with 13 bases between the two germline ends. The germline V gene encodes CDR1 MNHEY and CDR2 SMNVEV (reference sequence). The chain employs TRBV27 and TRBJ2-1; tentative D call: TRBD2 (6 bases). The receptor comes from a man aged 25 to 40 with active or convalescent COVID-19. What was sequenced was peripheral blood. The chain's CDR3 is CASSRPGTSYNEQFF. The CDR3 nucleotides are TGTGCCAGCAGCCGACCCGGGACTTCCTACAATGAGCAGTTCTTC.